This T cell receptor beta chain originates from a study of cytomegalovirus exposure and HLA in healthy donors (dated by TCRdb to 2017 to 2019). For the study in its entirety: An earlier analysis of about 530 of the donors reported approximately 300 Gb of sequence data and 95 million to 130 million unique TCR beta sequences obtained from roughly 180 million T cells. In a later analysis, previously published TCR beta repertoires from 500 to 750 donors were re-analyzed and high-resolution HLA genotyping was added so that TCR occurrence patterns could be studied. Among the roughly 410 genotyped donors, around 81% belonged to the genetic ancestry cluster associated with self-reported Caucasian donors. An earlier analysis of around 540 of the donors applied high-throughput TCR beta sequencing to assess whether each TCR beta V gene segment acted as functional or pseudogenic. About 300 gigabases of sequencing data and approximately 93 million unique TCR sequences were included in an early release covering under 650 HLA-typed donors. Across approximately 400 genotyped donors of the cohort, an average of approximately 240,000 unique TCR beta nucleotide sequences per donor were sequenced, and 15% to 20% of those sequences were non-productive. The later analysis used no new phenotypic data to find candidate immune exposures, relying instead on TCR beta sequences and their occurrence across donors. Typing coverage varied by locus: roughly 620-640 donors for A, B, C, DRB1 and DQB1; 500 to 550 for DQA1; 600 to 610 for DPA1; roughly 450 for DPB1. Alongside the repertoire data, information on donor age, sex, ethnicity and CMV serostatus was compiled. Using immunosequencing, the study profiled T cell repertoires from fewer than 700 subjects and related those repertoires to cytomegalovirus serostatus. All discovery cohort repertoires had been generated using a single sequencing platform. In addition to the first cohort of 666 subjects, a separate validation cohort of 120 different subjects was used. The study combined high-throughput TCR immunosequencing, statistical association of individual TCRs with disease status, and machine learning to predict cytomegalovirus infection status. A later genetic analysis took genome-wide SNP genotypes for about three fifths of the 666 donors and used that subset as a discovery cohort. Class I and class II HLA loci were covered by the typing at four-digit resolution. Several DR-DQ haplotypes were treated as single units for association and clustering because of strong linkage in the cohort. The study was designed to test whether signatures of past pathogen exposure could be identified by cataloging public T cell receptors.

Library prep was done by the immunoSEQ multiplex PCR assay. A mixture of 60 forward primers for TCR Vbeta segments and 13 reverse primers for TCR Jbeta segments was used in the multiplex PCR. The CDR3 region of rearranged TCR beta genes was amplified from genomic DNA by a multiplex PCR assay. Amplified TCR beta libraries were sequenced as 87-base-pair reads on the Illumina HiSeq System. Turning to the authors' computational methods: A later analysis counted 75 million to 100 million unique TCR beta chains across the 666 repertoires, and 9 million to 14 million of these chains were shared by at least two donors. Raw reads were error-corrected and collapsed into unique sequences with a nearest-neighbor algorithm that merged closely related sequences to remove PCR and sequencing errors. V, D and J gene segments were assigned by aligning CDR3 sequences to IMGT reference sequences. For a sequence to be retained, a match of at least six nucleotides was required to both a V gene segment and a J gene segment. A rearrangement counted as productive if the CDR3 had no stop codons and remained in frame with V and J, and every other rearrangement counted as non-productive. CDR3 was defined according to IMGT convention as the region running from the second conserved V-encoded cysteine to the conserved J-encoded phenylalanine. In an earlier analysis of more than 550 of the donors, sequences lacking an unambiguous match to a single V gene segment were excluded. An earlier analysis of almost 600 of the donors classified V segments as functional when productive rearrangements were above 56.7% and as segregating when the standard deviation between donors was above 5%. A statistical classification framework was built for diagnosing cytomegalovirus status from the catalog of TCR beta chain sequences. In a later analysis, TCR nucleotide sequences were compared against IMGT/GENE-DB human TR gene sequences so that V and J genes could be assigned. Using the TCRdist pipeline, a later analysis assigned CDR3 sequences along with most-parsimonious VDJ recombination scenarios. In a later analysis, every TCR beta chain was defined by the combination of its CDR3 amino acid sequence and its V-gene family, and reads without a unique V-gene family were dropped. In a later analysis, 500 to 650 highly shared, low-generation-probability nucleotide sequences were removed to address suspected cross-contamination and a sequencing artifact. In a later analysis, a clonal expansion index was calculated for each public chain from normalized within-repertoire ranks of inferred template counts. In a later analysis, generation probabilities were computed using a VDJ recombination model fitted to out-of-frame rearrangements, and the results were checked against IGoR. A later analysis scored TCR-TCR, TCR-HLA and TCR-CMV co-occurrence with hypergeometric tests, applying a repertoire-size bias correction to TCR pairs. To estimate false discovery rates, a later analysis permuted the HLA or CMV assignments 20 times. In a later analysis, co-occurring TCRs were grouped using DBSCAN, and TCRdist sequence similarity was added for clustering within HLA-allele-positive subsets. Co-occurrence clustering excluded repertoires with fewer than 30,000 or more than 120,000 public chains, plus five with anomalous nucleotide sharing. The immuneACCESS repertoire file appears here via TCRdb, limited to in-frame rearrangements. These files lack a portion of the clones; in checked studies, under half of the deficit traces to unresolved V genes, and the cause of the others is not known. That table is the source of V, J and clone size, and D and trimming were worked out from the DNA. This sample lists 210,000 or so clones; 60% to 85% were detected once. Around a sixth of the sample is in the top ten clones.

General conclusions and limits of the study: About 17 rarely observed V segments, including chromosome 9 orphons, were excluded from the earlier analysis of approximately 500 of the donors because counts were too low. A few of the identified cytomegalovirus-associated TCR beta chains were confirmed in vitro to be specific for cytomegalovirus antigens. A further reported finding was that TCR beta sequences accurately predicted the HLA-A and HLA-B alleles for most subjects in the first cohort. A later analysis reported that several top co-occurrence clusters appeared linked to parvovirus B19, influenza, CMV and Epstein-Barr virus. When HLA alleles, especially DR and DQ, strongly co-occurred, attributing TCR associations to individual alleles was difficult. The authors suggested that the approach could potentially be generalized to other disease states and immunological phenotypes. Specific HLA alleles were associated with some 15,000 TCR beta sequences at a false discovery rate of 0.05 in a later analysis. Presence/absence analyses assumed roughly uniform sequencing depth across donors, an assumption that may not hold. In an earlier analysis of roughly 500 of the donors, most TCR beta V segments appeared in productive rearrangements about 87% or about 30% of the time, broadly matching IMGT annotations. HLA typing was unavailable for some donors at each locus, so association tests used only the typed subset. Some IMGT-functional V segments, including TRBV6-2 and TRBV6-3, could not be distinguished by the 87-base-pair reads and were therefore excluded. A later genetic analysis associated a missense DCLRE1C variant with V-gene and J-gene trimming of TCR beta chains, and an independent cohort replicated the association. Most TCR sequences were seen in very few donors, while some public TCRs were found in many individuals. A later analysis found that most CMV-associated TCR beta chains appeared HLA-restricted, with HLA associations seemingly driven largely by CMV exposure. The classifier was reported to diagnose cytomegalovirus status with high specificity and sensitivity in both the original and validation cohorts. Correlated functional status among segregating V segments might reflect linkage disequilibrium, but an unknown experimental factor could not be ruled out. According to a later genetic analysis, donors in an Asian-associated ancestry cluster had fewer N-insertions in productive TCRs than the roughly 670-donor mean. The sequencing pipeline was judged likely to have produced a cluster of highly shared sequence variants as a technical artifact. According to a later analysis, TCR association rates differed among HLA loci, with DRB1 alleles showing the most associated TCRs and HLA-C alleles showing the fewest. Compared with equally common non-associated chains, HLA-associated TCR beta chains in a later analysis were more clonally expanded and had lower generation probabilities. This cohort had only TCR beta chains sequenced, and the lack of alpha or paired-chain data limited which features could be detected. The only immune exposure information available for the cohort was CMV serostatus. The study listed 150 to 200 TCR beta chains as associated with cytomegalovirus.

The cohort consisted of hundreds of healthy bone marrow donors. All cohort members were sampled while nominally healthy, although unrecorded immune exposures were likely present. The donor tested CMV seronegative and was one of the 352 seronegative cohort members. Each donor provided a peripheral blood sample, and peripheral blood mononuclear cells were used for TCR beta sequencing. Genomic DNA extraction from the blood cell samples was performed with the Qiagen DNeasy Blood Extraction Kit. Via the germline V gene (reference sequence), CDR1 is GTSNPN and CDR2 SVGIG. Reading from cysteine to phenylalanine, the CDR3 counts 13 amino acids. Of all the DNA, just the CDR3 is kept, 39 bases in frame from base 1. Germline trimming amounts to 4 bases on V and 6 bases on J, with 6 as the count of junction bases outside the gene matches. To note about this clone: The antigen this receptor binds is unknown. No base qualities exist here, and no much larger clone lies one base off it.

The rearrangement joined TRBV30 to TRBJ2-3; TRBD2 fits 8 bases in the junction. Sequencing used PBMCs. The TCR was taken from a man between 40 and 49 years old in good health and CMV-seronegative. The DNA is TGTGCCTGGACAGCGGGAGTGTCGGATACGCAGTATTTT. This is translated as CAWTAGVSDTQYF.